A selection of T cell receptor beta chains follows, all from one sample in a study of cytomegalovirus exposure and HLA in healthy donors. TCRdb's copy holds only in-frame clones and misses some; the assay was immunoSEQ multiplex PCR. The table lists roughly 130,000 clones, 73% of them singletons. Sequencing was done on a sample of PBMCs. The source is a woman aged 40-49 years in good health and CMV-seronegative. Each CDR3 is given with its conserved first and last residue. A D gene is named only where the DNA matches it firmly. Clone sizes are given selectively: once, few, many, or a class where the clone is expanded.

clone_size	v_call	j_call	d_call	cdr3_aa	cdr3_nt
NA	TRBV2	TRBJ2-1	TRBD2	CASKPRAGGFTFF	TGTGCCAGCAAGCCGCGGGCGGGGGGGTTTACGTTCTTC
NA	TRBV6-5	TRBJ1-2	TRBD1	CASSYTTGQGNYGYTF	TGTGCCAGCAGTTACACCACCGGACAGGGAAACTATGGCTACACCTTC
NA	TRBV7-9	TRBJ2-3	NA	CASSSTRVRDTDTQYF	TGTGCCAGCAGCTCAACAAGGGTTCGGGACACAGATACGCAGTATTTT
NA	TRBV7-2	TRBJ2-2	NA	CASKRAGRHAGELFF	TGTGCCAGCAAAAGAGCGGGCCGGCACGCCGGGGAGCTGTTTTTT
NA	TRBV10-2	TRBJ1-1	NA	CASSSGVAVTEAFF	TGCGCCAGCAGTTCCGGGGTCGCGGTCACTGAAGCTTTCTTT
NA	TRBV7-9	TRBJ2-7	NA	CASSSASSSYEQYF	TGTGCCAGCAGCTCCGCCTCGAGCTCCTACGAGCAGTACTTC
NA	TRBV4-1	TRBJ1-2	NA	CASRGQGYGYTF	TGCGCCAGCAGGGGGCAAGGCTATGGCTACACCTTC
NA	TRBV2	TRBJ1-5	NA	CATGGEPQHF	TGTGCCACTGGGGGGGAGCCCCAGCATTTT
NA	TRBV18	TRBJ1-4	TRBD1	CASSPLGTGNNEKLFF	TGTGCCAGCTCACCACTTGGGACAGGAAATAATGAAAAACTGTTTTTT
NA	TRBV11-2	TRBJ2-6	NA	CASSLGRGGHSGANVLTF	TGTGCCAGCAGCTTAGGGAGGGGGGGACACTCTGGGGCCAACGTCCTGACTTTC
NA	TRBV9	TRBJ2-2	NA	CASSPRTTTNTGELFF	TGTGCCAGCAGCCCGAGGACTACCACGAACACCGGGGAGCTGTTTTTT
NA	TRBV5-1	TRBJ1-1	NA	CASSELMNTEAFF	TGCGCCAGCAGTGAGCTAATGAACACTGAAGCTTTCTTT
NA	TRBV19	TRBJ1-5	TRBD1	CASKDRAENSNQPQHF	TGTGCCAGTAAGGACAGGGCTGAAAATAGCAATCAGCCCCAGCATTTT
NA	TRBV6-1	TRBJ2-5	NA	CASIEETQYF	TGTGCCAGCATAGAAGAGACCCAGTACTTC
NA	TRBV2	TRBJ2-7	TRBD1	CASRGTGWAYEQYF	TGTGCCAGCAGGGGGACAGGGTGGGCCTACGAGCAGTACTTC
NA	TRBV6-5	TRBJ1-1	TRBD1	CASSPNRGPSEAFF	TGTGCCAGCAGTCCTAACAGGGGACCCAGTGAAGCTTTCTTT
NA	TRBV6-6	TRBJ1-2	NA	CASSMTDYGYTF	TGTGCCAGCAGTATGACAGACTATGGCTACACCTTC
once	TRBV7-2	TRBJ2-7	NA	CASSLGANEQYF	TGTGCCAGCAGCTTAGGGGCTAACGAGCAGTACTTC
NA	TRBV2	TRBJ1-1	NA	CASSDSPNTEAFF	TGTGCCAGCAGTGACAGTCCGAACACTGAAGCTTTCTTT
NA	TRBV5-1	TRBJ2-7	NA	CASSPRGYEQYF	TGCGCCAGCAGCCCACGAGGCTACGAGCAGTACTTC
few	TRBV10-3	TRBJ1-5	TRBD1	CAISESGTGYEGNQPQHF	TGTGCCATCAGTGAGTCAGGGACAGGGTATGAAGGCAATCAGCCCCAGCATTTT
few	TRBV4-1	TRBJ2-2	TRBD1	CASSRGTGGTGELFF	TGCGCCAGCAGCCGGGGGACAGGAGGCACCGGGGAGCTGTTTTTT
NA	TRBV5-1	TRBJ2-5	NA	CASSITAGQETQYF	TGCGCCAGCAGTATAACAGCCGGACAAGAGACCCAGTACTTC
NA	TRBV6-1	TRBJ1-5	TRBD1	CASSENGGGGLHQPQHF	TGTGCCAGCAGTGAAAACGGTGGAGGGGGCCTACATCAGCCCCAGCATTTT
NA	TRBV5-1	TRBJ2-2	NA	CASSLGIGSSGELFF	TGCGCCAGCAGCTTGGGAATCGGGTCCTCCGGGGAGCTGTTTTTT
few	TRBV6-6	TRBJ2-7	NA	CASSYYGGRDEQYF	TGTGCCAGCAGTTACTACGGGGGGCGAGACGAGCAGTACTTC
NA	TRBV29-1	TRBJ1-3	NA	CSVSGGREFGNTIYF	TGCAGCGTTTCTGGGGGCAGGGAATTCGGAAACACCATATATTTT
NA	TRBV2	TRBJ1-6	TRBD1	CASTGQSSYNSPLHF	TGTGCCAGCACGGGACAGAGCTCCTATAATTCACCCCTCCACTTT
NA	TRBV5-6	TRBJ1-6	TRBD1	CASSLYDRVDSPLHF	TGTGCCAGCAGCTTGTACGACAGGGTGGATTCACCCCTCCACTTT
once	TRBV18	TRBJ1-5	NA	CASSQGLDQPQHF	TGTGCCAGCTCACAGGGGCTGGATCAGCCCCAGCATTTT
NA	TRBV4-1	TRBJ2-4	NA	CASSQTQGTSINF	TGCGCCAGCAGCCAAACCCAGGGGACGTCCATAAACTTC
few	TRBV5-6	TRBJ1-3	NA	CASSSGLGNTIYF	TGTGCCAGCAGTTCTGGGCTAGGAAACACCATATATTTT
NA	TRBV18	TRBJ1-2	NA	CASSPDFSYGYTF	TGTGCCAGCTCACCCGATTTTAGTTATGGCTACACCTTC